These 10 T cell receptor beta chains share one sample of origin, sequenced in a study of shared T cell receptors in the human thymus (dated by TCRdb to the early 2020s). Preparation of the library involved the immunoSEQ multiplex PCR assay. The immuneACCESS repertoire file appears here via TCRdb, limited to in-frame rearrangements. These files lack a portion of the clones; in checked studies, under half of the deficit traces to unresolved V genes, and the cause of the others is not known. This sample lists approximately 660,000 clones; over 75% were detected once. The top ten constitute approximately 0.011% of the sample. Separately, the same data were catalogued under a study of human thymus T cells.

Material: thymocytes. The source of these receptors is a boy younger than two with a congenital heart defect. Donor details come from another sample of the same person, matched by shared clones.

The chain joins TRBV30 to TRBJ1-4, with D uncertain. CDR1 GTSNPN and CDR2 SVGIG come from the germline V gene (reference sequence). The CDR3 spans 13 residues. The V gene lost 1 base and the J gene lost 7 bases, with 10 bases spanning the gap. The CDR3 protein is CAWSEGTGEKLFF. The DNA of the CDR3 is TGTGCCTGGAGTGAAGGTACGGGTGAAAAACTGTTTTTT. The full variable domain, its missing parts supplied by reference TRBV30 and TRBJ1-4, is SQTIHQWPATLVQPVGSPLSLECTVEGTSNPNLYWYRQAAGRGLQLLFYSVGIGQISSEVPQNLSASRPQDRQFILSSKKLLLSDSGFYLCAWSEGTGEKLFFGSGTQLSVL.

J is TRBJ2-7 and V is TRBV7-8; 11 bases agree with TRBD2. V lost 4 bases and J lost 0; bases outside the gene matches: 14. The CDR3 is made up of 19 amino acids. Germline V gene lookup returns CDR1 SGHVS and CDR2 FQNEAQ. The CDR3 sequence is CASSYPQGTSGRGSYEQYF. The CDR3 nucleotides read TGTGCCAGCAGCTACCCCCAGGGGACTAGCGGTCGCGGCTCCTACGAGCAGTACTTC.

This chain joins TRBV13 and TRBJ2-1; TRBD2 matches at 9 bases. The CDR3 runs 18 residues. Germline V lookup: CDR1 PRHDT, CDR2 FYEKMQ (reference sequence). J was trimmed by 3 bases and V by 2 bases; bases with no gene match: 11. The CDR3 reads CASSLSPVRREGYNEQFF. As DNA, the CDR3 is TGTGCCAGCAGCTTATCCCCTGTGAGGCGGGAGGGCTACAATGAGCAGTTCTTC.

CDR3: CASSLGDSGNSYEQYF. CDR3 DNA sequence: TGTGCCAGCAGCTTAGGGGATAGCGGGAACTCCTACGAGCAGTACTTC. The rearrangement links TRBV7-2 to TRBJ2-7; TRBD2 matches 8 bases. Germline trimming cut 1 base from V and 0 bases from J; bases unmatched to any gene: 5. CDR1 and CDR2 (germline): SGHTA, FQGNSA. The CDR3 consists of 16 residues.

The chain combines TRBV4-3 with TRBJ2-4; D might be TRBD1 (6 bases). Germline V gene lookup returns CDR1 LGHNA and CDR2 YSLEER. The CDR3 totals 18 residues. The V gene lost 3 bases and the J gene lost 2 bases, with 20 bases spanning the gap. The CDR3 region has the DNA TGCGCCAGCAGCCACCAGGGGTTTGGGGACGGGTCCAAAAACATTCAGTACTTC. It encodes CASSHQGFGDGSKNIQYF.

CDR3 loop: CRVAQSAGRGNTIYF. In DNA form, the CDR3 reads TGCAGAGTCGCACAGTCCGCGGGCCGTGGAAACACCATATATTTT. The chain employs TRBV29-1 and TRBJ1-3; D is ambiguous. Germline V gene lookup returns CDR1 SQVTM and CDR2 ANQGSEA. This CDR3 has 15 amino acids.

The V gene is TRBV5-6, the J gene TRBJ2-1; perhaps TRBD1 as D (5 bases). In germline, CDR1 is SGHDT, CDR2 YYEEEE. Trimming stripped 6 bases from V and 7 bases from J, with 14 bases between. The CDR3 is made up of 13 amino acids. CDR3 sequence (DNA): TGTGCCAGCACAATGACAGCAAGAAATGAGCAGTTCTTC. Translating gives CASTMTARNEQFF.

V gene TRBV6-5 combines with J gene TRBJ1-2; D call uncertain. CDR1 is MNHEY, CDR2 SVGAGI, per germline. Trimming took off 0 bases at V and 5 bases at J, with 7 bases between the two ends. The CDR3 totals 13 residues. The CDR3 region has the DNA TGTGCCAGCAGTTACTCGGGCACTTATGGCTACACCTTC. Translated: CASSYSGTYGYTF.

The J gene is TRBJ1-2, the V gene TRBV15, with 9 positions matching TRBD1. V lost 3 bases and J lost 4; bases outside the gene matches: 12. CDR3 length: 17 residues. Per germline, CDR1 LNHNV and CDR2 YYDKDF (reference sequence). The CDR3 coding sequence is TGTGCCACCAGCAGTGACACCGGACAGGGGCTCGTCTATGGCTACACCTTC. It encodes CATSSDTGQGLVYGYTF.

The chain couples TRBV5-4 to TRBJ1-3, with D tentatively TRBD1 (6 bases). This CDR3 has 18 residues. The V end was cut by 1 base, the J end by 4 bases, with 21 bases between. Germline-derived CDR1 and CDR2 are SGHNT and YYREEE (reference sequence). The CDR3, as DNA: TGTGCCAGCAGCTTGTTTCGGGACACGACCCAGGCGGGAAACACCATATATTTT. As protein: CASSLFRDTTQAGNTIYF.